The 27 T cell receptor beta chains in this list originate from one sample, sequenced in a study of cytomegalovirus exposure and HLA in healthy donors (dated by TCRdb to 2016 to 2017). The library was prepared using the immunoSEQ multiplex PCR assay. For the multiplex PCR, a mixture combining 60 forward primers for TCR Vbeta segments and 13 reverse primers for TCR Jbeta segments was used. The table comes from immuneACCESS by way of TCRdb, which keeps in-frame sequences with V and J called. Part of the clones is missing from these tables; in studies checked, under half for an unresolved V gene and the rest for unknown reasons. A total of around 190,000 clones appear in this sample, roughly 85% of them only once. The ten largest clones capture 0.69% of the sample. Sequencing was carried out using PBMCs. The origin of the receptors is a middle-aged woman in good health and CMV-seronegative.

The chain has TRBV25-1 and TRBJ1-4; 8 bases agree with TRBD1. This CDR3 spans 15 amino acids. From germline, CDR1 is MGHDK and CDR2 SYGVNS. Unmatched junction bases numbered 8, after V lost 4 bases and J lost 7 bases. This CDR3 reads CASSAVGTGAEKLFF. The CDR3 DNA is TGTGCCAGCAGTGCGGTGGGGACAGGTGCTGAAAAACTGTTTTTT. The whole variable domain, remainder taken from reference TRBV25-1 and TRBJ1-4, is EADIYQTPRYLVIGTGKKITLECSQTMGHDKMYWYQQDPGMELHLIHYSYGVNSTEKGDLSSESTVSRIRTEHFPLTLESARPSHTSQYLCASSAVGTGAEKLFFGSGTQLSVL.

The rearrangement links TRBV14 to TRBJ1-2; maybe TRBD1 (6 bases). The CDR3 has 14 amino acids. V dropped 0 bases and J dropped 5 bases, with 10 bases sitting between them. Germline CDR1 is SGHDN and CDR2 is FVKESK. The CDR3 region is CASSQDGTSYGYTF. CDR3 sequence (DNA): TGTGCCAGCAGCCAAGATGGGACATCGTATGGCTACACCTTC.

The J gene is TRBJ2-2, the V gene TRBV28, with TRBD1 matching 11 bases. The CDR3 sequence is 15 residues long. V gave up 2 bases and J gave up 5 bases; unmatched junction bases: 1. Germline CDR1 reads MDHEN; CDR2 reads SYDVKM. The DNA of the CDR3 is TGTGCCAGCAGTTTAGGGGACAGGGGGACCGGGGAGCTGTTTTTT. This codes for CASSLGDRGTGELFF.

V and J are TRBV29-1 and TRBJ2-3; D possibly corresponds to TRBD2 (5 bases). CDR1 is SQVTM and CDR2 is ANQGSEA in the germline V gene. The CDR3 has 13 residues. Trimming shortened V by 4 bases and J by 4 bases, and 12 bases separated the two germline ends. CDR3 in amino acids: CSVARGPADTQYF. The CDR3 nucleotides are TGCAGCGTTGCTCGGGGTCCGGCAGATACGCAGTATTTT.

As DNA, the CDR3 is TGTGCCAGCACCTCGGCAACACAGCCTCGAGCCCAGCATTTT. Amino acids: CASTSATQPRAQHF. The J gene is TRBJ1-5, the V gene TRBV28; D gene uncertain. Germline V lookup: CDR1 MDHEN, CDR2 SYDVKM. CDR3 length equals 14 residues. V was trimmed by 7 bases and J by 11 bases, leaving 21 bases between them.

The rearrangement joins TRBV15 to TRBJ2-7; TRBD2 agrees at 11 bases. The CDR3 length is 17 residues. Germline V CDR1 and CDR2: LNHNV, YYDKDF (reference sequence). Trimming at V came to 0 bases and at J to 4 bases, leaving 8 bases not matched to a gene. CDR3 nucleotides: TGTGCCACCAGCAGAGATTTGGGGACTAGCGGCCTTTACGAGCAGTACTTC. Encoded protein: CATSRDLGTSGLYEQYF.

The gene calls are TRBV5-6 and TRBJ2-5; 8 bases map to TRBD1. The CDR3 runs 15 residues. From germline, CDR1 is SGHDT and CDR2 YYEEEE. V was pared by 3 bases and J by 2 bases, with 6 bases of the junction left unmatched. CDR3: CASSSGTGPQETQYF. The CDR3 nucleotides are TGTGCCAGCAGCTCGGGGACAGGCCCGCAAGAGACCCAGTACTTC.

The chain couples TRBV4-3 to TRBJ2-3; 8 nucleotides align to TRBD2. The CDR3 is 16 amino acids. With 4 bases clipped from V and 6 bases from J, the junction kept 12 bases outside the gene matches. The germline gives CDR1 LGHNA, CDR2 YSLEER. The CDR3 nucleotides are TGCGCCAGCAGCCCCCTAGCGGGTGCCGCCCCTGATACGCAGTATTTT. Protein product: CASSPLAGAAPDTQYF.

The V gene is TRBV4-3, the J gene TRBJ1-5, with D unclear. The V gene's germline CDR1 is LGHNA and CDR2 YSLEER. The CDR3 runs 15 residues. Trimming pared 3 bases from V and 0 bases from J, leaving 9 bases between. The DNA of the CDR3 is TGCGCCAGCAGCCATGAGTTAGATAGCAATCAGCCCCAGCATTTT. Translation: CASSHELDSNQPQHF.

The V gene is TRBV6-1, the J gene TRBJ2-1, with TRBD2 matching 11 bases. CDR3 length: 19 residues. V lost 2 bases and J lost 1; bases outside the gene matches: 10. In germline, CDR1 is MNHNS, CDR2 SASEGT. CDR3 loop: CASSERASGGPLSYNEQFF. CDR3 nucleotide sequence: TGTGCCAGCAGTGAAAGAGCTAGCGGGGGGCCTCTGTCCTACAATGAGCAGTTCTTC.

The chain couples TRBV7-6 to TRBJ2-7; D ambiguous. This CDR3 has 10 amino acids. Trimming removed 10 bases from V and 3 bases from J, with 7 bases in between. Looked up from germline, CDR1 is SGHVS and CDR2 is FNYEAQ. This CDR3 reads CAIDNYEQYF. As DNA, the CDR3 is TGTGCCATCGACAACTACGAGCAGTACTTC.

The table lists this clone with many counts. The chain couples TRBV7-9 to TRBJ2-7; TRBD1 matches at 8 bases. Germline lookup yields CDR1 SEHNR and CDR2 FQNEAQ (reference sequence). The CDR3 is 15 amino acids. V lost 7 bases to trimming and J lost 5 bases; unmatched junction nucleotides: 13. CDR3 residues: CASNTYQGAMNEQYF. In DNA form, the CDR3 reads TGTGCCAGCAACACTTACCAGGGGGCGATGAACGAGCAGTACTTC.

The rearrangement joins TRBV5-1 to TRBJ2-3, with 7 bases matching TRBD1. The CDR3 extends over 15 amino acids. With V trimmed by 3 bases and J by 4 bases, 8 bases remained unmatched. The germline CDR1 and CDR2 sequences are SGHRS and YFSETQ. The CDR3: CASSSSGGVPDTQYF. The CDR3 nucleotides read TGCGCCAGCAGCTCATCAGGGGGAGTCCCAGATACGCAGTATTTT.

This chain links TRBV5-1 with TRBJ2-1, with 12 bases aligning to TRBD2. CDR1 is SGHRS and CDR2 is YFSETQ in the germline V gene. V lost 1 base and J lost 4; bases outside the gene matches: 9. This CDR3 spans 18 amino acids. CDR3 coding DNA: TGCGCCAGCAGCTTGAGGACTAGCGGGACTCAGGGATACAATGAGCAGTTCTTC. Protein: CASSLRTSGTQGYNEQFF.

This clone appeared a few times. The gene calls are TRBV5-6 and TRBJ1-1; no clear D gene. The CDR3 length is 15 residues. Germline CDR1 SGHDT, CDR2 YYEEEE. The V gene lost 0 bases and the J gene lost 0 bases, with 9 bases spanning the gap. The CDR3 DNA follows: TGTGCCAGCAGCTTGGCTCCTATCATGAACACTGAAGCTTTCTTT. This translates into CASSLAPIMNTEAFF.

The gene calls are TRBV11-2 and TRBJ1-1; no clear D. Trimming pared 7 bases from V and 1 base from J, leaving 10 bases between. The length of the CDR3 is 13 residues. Germline loops: CDR1 SGHAT, CDR2 FQNNGV. The CDR3 nucleotides are TGTGCCAGCAAAACGGTCGGGAACACTGAAGCTTTCTTT. It specifies CASKTVGNTEAFF.

This clone has only a few counts. The chain is built from TRBV11-2 and TRBJ2-2; 9 bases line up with TRBD1. This CDR3 is 17 amino acids long. V lost 2 bases and J lost 1; bases outside the gene matches: 5. CDR1 is SGHAT, CDR2 FQNNGV, per germline. DNA of the CDR3: TGTGCCAGCAGCTTACAGTACAGGGGGCTGAACACCGGGGAGCTGTTTTTT. Protein: CASSLQYRGLNTGELFF.

This clone has only one observation. This chain uses TRBV6-1 with TRBJ2-7, with TRBD2 matching 7 bases. The CDR3 is 15 residues long. The trim removed 4 bases at V and 5 bases at J, leaving 11 bases unmatched. CDR1 is MNHNS, CDR2 SASEGT, per germline. The CDR3 protein is CASSAQPGGFHEQYF. Here the CDR3 DNA reads TGTGCCAGCAGTGCACAACCCGGGGGGTTCCACGAGCAGTACTTC.

The chain has TRBV11-3 and TRBJ1-6, with D perhaps matching TRBD1 (6 bases). The V end was cut by 2 bases, the J end by 4 bases, with 9 bases between. CDR1 and CDR2 from the germline V gene are SGHNT and YENEEA. This CDR3 contains 15 residues. The DNA of the CDR3 is TGTGCCAGCAGCTTAAGGGGGGGTTATAATTCACCCCTCCACTTT. Translation gives CASSLRGGYNSPLHF.

V and J are TRBV18 and TRBJ1-1, with 10 bases lining up with TRBD1. The V gene's germline CDR1 is KGHSH and CDR2 LQKENI. The CDR3 is made up of 15 amino acids. V dropped 4 bases and J dropped 4; count of bases not matched to a gene: 6. The CDR3: CASSLGTGVRTEAFF. In nucleotides, the CDR3 is TGTGCCAGCTCACTAGGGACAGGGGTGCGCACTGAAGCTTTCTTT. The full variable domain, completed using reference TRBV18 and TRBJ1-1, is NAGVMQNPRHLVRRRGQEARLRCSPMKGHSHVYWYRQLPEEGLKFMVYLQKENIIDESGMPKERFSAEFPKEGPSILRIQQVVRGDSAAYFCASSLGTGVRTEAFFGQGTRLTVV.

A single count supports this clone. The chain uses TRBV6-6 and TRBJ1-2, with a possible D match to TRBD1 (6 bases). This CDR3 comprises 16 residues. Per the germline V gene, CDR1 is MNHNY and CDR2 is SVGAGI (reference sequence). V lost 7 bases and J lost 5, with 23 bases in between. The CDR3 coding sequence is TGTGCCAGCACCTTAACTCCGGGACACCAGGGATATGGCTACACCTTC. This sequence encodes CASTLTPGHQGYGYTF.

This clone was detected a few times. The V gene is TRBV6-5, the J gene TRBJ1-4; D uncertain. The V gene lost 5 bases and the J gene lost 14 bases, with 18 bases spanning the gap. The CDR3 contains 13 residues. Looked up from germline, CDR1 is MNHEY and CDR2 is SVGAGI. The CDR3 bases are TGTGCCAGCAGTCCTGACCGGTCAGGAGGGCTGTTTTTT. Its protein is CASSPDRSGGLFF.

With regard to this clone: One base away lies a much larger clone, so this may be a sequencing read error. The chain has TRBV6-5 and TRBJ2-1; D is uncertain. Germline CDR1 MNHEY, CDR2 SVGAGI. This CDR3 comprises 14 residues. Trimming stripped 5 bases from V and 0 bases from J, with 8 bases between. This chain's CDR3 is CASSEVSSYNEQFF. The CDR3 DNA reads as TGTGCCAGCAGTGAGGTCAGCTCCTACAATGAGCAGTTCTTC.

The chain recombines TRBV5-1 with TRBJ2-1; maybe TRBD2 (7 bases). CDR3 length: 15 residues. Between the trimmed V and J ends, which lost 0 bases and 8 bases, there was a span of 15 bases. The germline V gene encodes CDR1 SGHRS and CDR2 YFSETQ. This CDR3 is CASSLGGGPSDEQFF. CDR3 nucleotides: TGCGCCAGCAGCTTGGGGGGGGGCCCTAGCGATGAGCAGTTCTTC. Full variable domain (outside the CDR3, taken from reference TRBV5-1 and TRBJ2-1): KAGVTQTPRYLIKTRGQQVTLSCSPISGHRSVSWYQQTPGQGLQFLFEYFSETQRNKGNFPGRFSGRQFSNSRSEMNVSTLELGDSALYLCASSLGGGPSDEQFFGPGTRLTVL.

The rearrangement joins TRBV6-1 to TRBJ1-1; 10 bases match TRBD1. CDR1 is MNHNS, CDR2 SASEGT, per germline. The CDR3 is 15 residues long. The ends lost 6 bases at V and 3 bases at J; junction bases unmatched: 7. CDR3 amino acids: CASRGTGAGDTEAFF. The CDR3 DNA follows: TGTGCCAGCAGGGGGACAGGGGCGGGGGACACTGAAGCTTTCTTT.

The V call is TRBV6-5, the J call TRBJ2-2; 9 nucleotides align to TRBD2. V shed 6 bases, J shed 3 bases, and the junction held 5 bases outside the gene matches. Germline CDR1 MNHEY, CDR2 SVGAGI. The CDR3 has 15 residues. CDR3 sequence: CASRPRGGHTGELFF. CDR3 nucleotide sequence: TGTGCCAGCAGACCGCGGGGGGGACACACCGGGGAGCTGTTTTTT.

CDR3 DNA sequence: TGCAGCGTCGGGGGGCATTCAGGGTCCACTGAAGCTTTCTTT. This translates into CSVGGHSGSTEAFF. V gene TRBV29-1 combines with J gene TRBJ1-1, with D possibly being TRBD1 (6 bases). V was cut by 6 bases and J by 4 bases, with 18 bases left in between. Germline V gives CDR1 SQVTM, CDR2 ANQGSEA. This CDR3 is built from 14 residues.